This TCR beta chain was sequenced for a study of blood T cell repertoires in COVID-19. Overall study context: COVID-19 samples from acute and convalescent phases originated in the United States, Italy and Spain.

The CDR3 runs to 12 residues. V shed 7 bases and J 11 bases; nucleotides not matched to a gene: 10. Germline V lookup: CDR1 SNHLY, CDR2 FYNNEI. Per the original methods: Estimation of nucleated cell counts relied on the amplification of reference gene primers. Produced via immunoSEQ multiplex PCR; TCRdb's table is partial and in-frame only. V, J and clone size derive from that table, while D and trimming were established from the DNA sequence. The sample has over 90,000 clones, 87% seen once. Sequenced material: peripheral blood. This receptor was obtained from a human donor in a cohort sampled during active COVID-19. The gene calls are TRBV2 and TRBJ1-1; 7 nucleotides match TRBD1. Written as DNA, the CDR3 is TGTGCCAGCACCAGAGGGACAGTTGAGGCTTTCTTT. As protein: CASTRGTVEAFF.